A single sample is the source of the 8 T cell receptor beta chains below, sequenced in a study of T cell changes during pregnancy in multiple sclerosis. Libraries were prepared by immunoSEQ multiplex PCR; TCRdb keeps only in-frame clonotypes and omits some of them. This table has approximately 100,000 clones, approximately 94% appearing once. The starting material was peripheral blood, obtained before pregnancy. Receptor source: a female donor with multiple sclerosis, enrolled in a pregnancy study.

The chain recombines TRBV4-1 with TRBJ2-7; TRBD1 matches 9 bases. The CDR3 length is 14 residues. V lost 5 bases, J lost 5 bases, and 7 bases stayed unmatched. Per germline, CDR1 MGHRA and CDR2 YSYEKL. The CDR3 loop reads CASSVGQGSNEQYF. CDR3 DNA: TGCGCCAGCAGCGTCGGACAGGGGTCTAACGAGCAGTACTTC.

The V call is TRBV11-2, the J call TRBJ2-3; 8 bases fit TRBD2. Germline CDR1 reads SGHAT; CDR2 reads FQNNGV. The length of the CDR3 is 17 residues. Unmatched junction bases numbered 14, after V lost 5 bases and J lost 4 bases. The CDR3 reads CASSRGVGRARADTQYF. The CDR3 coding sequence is TGTGCCAGCAGCAGAGGGGTCGGGAGGGCCAGGGCAGATACGCAGTATTTT.

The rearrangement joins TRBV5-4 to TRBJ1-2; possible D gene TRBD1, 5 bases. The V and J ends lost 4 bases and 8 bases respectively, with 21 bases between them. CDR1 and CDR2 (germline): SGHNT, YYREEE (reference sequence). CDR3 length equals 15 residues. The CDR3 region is CASSPLDEGAQGYTF. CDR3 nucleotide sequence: TGTGCCAGCAGCCCCCTTGATGAAGGGGCGCAGGGCTACACCTTC.

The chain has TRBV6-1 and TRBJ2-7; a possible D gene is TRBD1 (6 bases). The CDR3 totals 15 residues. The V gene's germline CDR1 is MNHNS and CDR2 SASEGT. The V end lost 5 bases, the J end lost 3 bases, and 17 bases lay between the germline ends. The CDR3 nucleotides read TGTGCCAGCAGTCTTACCAGGACAGCCAACTACGAGCAGTACTTC. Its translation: CASSLTRTANYEQYF.

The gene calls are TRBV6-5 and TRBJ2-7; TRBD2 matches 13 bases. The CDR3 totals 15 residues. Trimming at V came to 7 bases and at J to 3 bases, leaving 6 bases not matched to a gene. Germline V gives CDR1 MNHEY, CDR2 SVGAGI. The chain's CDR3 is CASIGLAGEGYEQYF. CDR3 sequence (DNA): TGTGCCAGCATCGGACTAGCGGGAGAAGGCTACGAGCAGTACTTC.

The CDR3 sequence: CASSPLRYNEQFF. In DNA, the CDR3 is TGCGCCAGCAGCCCCCTCCGCTACAATGAGCAGTTCTTC. The V and J genes are TRBV4-3 and TRBJ2-1; D is undetermined. From germline, CDR1 is LGHNA and CDR2 YSLEER. The CDR3 is made up of 13 amino acids. V lost 4 bases to trimming and J lost 3 bases, with 7 bases between them.

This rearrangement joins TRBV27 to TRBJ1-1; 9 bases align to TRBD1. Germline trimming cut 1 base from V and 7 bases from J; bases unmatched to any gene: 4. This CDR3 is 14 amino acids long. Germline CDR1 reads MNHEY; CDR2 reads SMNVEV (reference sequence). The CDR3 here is CASSLLQGAVEAFF. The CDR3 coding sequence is TGTGCCAGCAGTTTATTACAGGGGGCCGTTGAAGCTTTCTTT.

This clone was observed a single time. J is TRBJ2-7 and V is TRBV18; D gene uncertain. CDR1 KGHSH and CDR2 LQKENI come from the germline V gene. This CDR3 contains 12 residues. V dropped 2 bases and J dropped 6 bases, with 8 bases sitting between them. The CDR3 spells CASSPYGTEQYF. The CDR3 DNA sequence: TGTGCCAGCTCACCATACGGTACCGAGCAGTACTTC. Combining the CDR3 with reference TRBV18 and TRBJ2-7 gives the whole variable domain NAGVMQNPRHLVRRRGQEARLRCSPMKGHSHVYWYRQLPEEGLKFMVYLQKENIIDESGMPKERFSAEFPKEGPSILRIQQVVRGDSAAYFCASSPYGTEQYFGPGTRLTVT.